The source of this TCR beta chain is a study of T cell responses to AZD1222 COVID-19 vaccine. Concerning this clone itself: Its antigen is currently unknown.

Produced via immunoSEQ multiplex PCR; TCRdb's table is partial and in-frame only. The repertoire holds some 180,000 clones, with roughly nine tenths as singletons. Overall study results and limits: Clonal diversity was possibly underestimated, and the donors were mostly white British, with more females. All repertoire sampling was performed exclusively after the peak T cell response.

The CDR3 consists of 14 residues. The V end lost 1 base, the J end lost 3 bases, and 9 bases lay between the germline ends. Per the germline V gene, CDR1 is LGHNA and CDR2 is YNFKEQ. The sequence was obtained from an adult who received the AZD1222 COVID-19 vaccine. The source material was peripheral blood, sampled 28 days after the second AZD1222 dose. This chain joins TRBV4-2 and TRBJ2-5; D remains ambiguous. CDR3 in DNA: TGTGCCAGCAGCCAAGGAAGAGGCGAAGAGACCCAGTACTTC. Translating it yields CASSQGRGEETQYF.